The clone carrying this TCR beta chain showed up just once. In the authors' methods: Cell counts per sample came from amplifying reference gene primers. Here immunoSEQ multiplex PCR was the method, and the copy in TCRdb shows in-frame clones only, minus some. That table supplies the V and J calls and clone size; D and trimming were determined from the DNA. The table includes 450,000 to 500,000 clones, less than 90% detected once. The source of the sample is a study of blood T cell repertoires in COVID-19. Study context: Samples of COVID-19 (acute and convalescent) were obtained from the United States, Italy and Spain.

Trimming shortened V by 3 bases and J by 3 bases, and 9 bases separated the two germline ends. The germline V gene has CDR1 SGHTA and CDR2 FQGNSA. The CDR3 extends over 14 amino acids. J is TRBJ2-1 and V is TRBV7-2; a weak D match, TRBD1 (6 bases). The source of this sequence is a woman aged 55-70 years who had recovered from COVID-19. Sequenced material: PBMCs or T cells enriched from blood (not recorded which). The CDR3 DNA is TGTGCCAGCAGCTTTCCGACAGGCTACAATGAGCAGTTCTTC. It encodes CASSFPTGYNEQFF. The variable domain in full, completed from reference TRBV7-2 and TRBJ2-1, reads GAGVSQSPSNKVTEKGKDVELRCDPISGHTALYWYRQSLGQGLEFLIYFQGNSAPDKSGLPSDRFSAERTGGSVSTLTIQRTQQEDSAVYLCASSFPTGYNEQFFGPGTRLTVL.